Listed below are T cell receptor beta chains from one sample, sequenced in a study of T cells after yellow fever vaccination. Each CDR3 protein is one row after TCRdb ran MiXCR on the 5' RACE reads. The sample records 300,000 to 450,000 distinct CDR3 sequences, approximately 6% being singletons. Source: PBMCs, taken 5 days after the yellow fever booster vaccination. The receptor set was obtained from a man aged 25-45 years who received the YFV17D yellow fever vaccine. The CDR3 runs from the conserved cysteine through the conserved F or W. The D gene is left open where the match is weak. Size is omitted from some rows. Given values are once, few, many or a class for expanded clones.

v_gene	abundance	d_gene	j_gene	CDR3aa	CDR3nt
TRBV6-1	many	-	TRBJ2-7	CASSSWDDTYEQYF	TGTGCCAGCAGCAGTTGGGACGATACCTACGAGCAGTACTTC
TRBV7-9	-	-	TRBJ2-1	CASSSAGTYYNEQFF	TGTGCCAGCAGCTCTGCTGGGACGTACTACAATGAGCAGTTCTTC
TRBV12-3/TRBV12-4	many	TRBD1	TRBJ1-6	CASKGGQGADSPLHF	TGTGCCAGCAAGGGAGGACAGGGGGCTGATTCACCCCTCCACTTT
TRBV29-1	many	-	TRBJ1-1	CSIGRPNQAFF	TGCAGCATTGGACGGCCAAACCAAGCTTTCTTT
TRBV7-6	many	-	TRBJ2-3	CASSPRRGRSTDTQYF	TGTGCCAGCAGCCCGCGAAGGGGTCGCTCCACAGATACGCAGTATTTT
TRBV7-6	-	TRBD1	TRBJ2-3	CASSLASRQGSNTDTQYF	TGTGCCAGCAGCTTAGCAAGCAGACAGGGTTCGAACACAGATACGCAGTATTTT
TRBV7-2	many	TRBD2	TRBJ2-7	CASSLDPSGSYEQYF	TGTGCCAGCAGCTTAGATCCTAGCGGGAGTTACGAGCAGTACTTC
TRBV14	few	-	TRBJ1-4	CASSQITGTFFEKLFF	TGTGCCAGCAGCCAAATCACCGGGACATTTTTCGAAAAACTGTTTTTT
TRBV5-1	many	TRBD2	TRBJ2-2	CASSALGTSGGHRGTGELFF	TGCGCCAGCAGCGCTCTAGGGACTAGCGGAGGCCACCGGGGGACCGGGGAGCTGTTTTTT
TRBV7-6	-	-	TRBJ2-1	CASSLRPSGIADPYNEQFF	TGTGCCAGCAGCTTACGACCTTCGGGAATAGCGGATCCCTACAATGAGCAGTTCTTC
TRBV3-1	-	-	TRBJ1-5	CASSQQVRHQPQHF	TGTGCCAGCAGCCAGCAGGTCCGCCATCAGCCCCAGCATTTT
TRBV7-2	-	-	TRBJ2-1	CASSPVPRNEQFF	TGTGCCAGCAGCCCCGTCCCCCGAAATGAGCAGTTCTTC
TRBV6-2/TRBV6-3	-	-	TRBJ1-1	CASRRARRWMNTEAFF	TGTGCCAGCAGAAGAGCCCGAAGATGGATGAACACTGAAGCTTTCTTT
TRBV29-1	many	-	TRBJ2-5	CSVVGKQETQYF	TGCAGCGTTGTTGGCAAACAAGAGACCCAGTACTTC
TRBV7-2	many	TRBD2	TRBJ2-5	CAGGVAGVPKEETQYF	TGTGCCGGAGGGGTAGCGGGAGTCCCAAAGGAAGAGACCCAGTACTTC
TRBV18	few	-	TRBJ2-1	CAGLSGAGDEQFF	TGTGCCGGCCTTTCGGGAGCTGGAGATGAGCAGTTCTTC
TRBV6-5	-	-	TRBJ2-3	CASRYNRVLTDTQYF	TGTGCCAGCAGATATAACAGGGTCCTCACAGATACGCAGTATTTT
TRBV10-3	-	-	TRBJ2-1	CAIRTQKIEAVSSYNEQFF	TGTGCCATCAGAACCCAAAAAATAGAGGCGGTTAGCTCCTACAATGAGCAGTTCTTC
TRBV11-2	-	TRBD1	TRBJ2-1	CASSLDPIGTGQFF	TGTGCCAGCAGCTTAGATCCTATAGGGACAGGGCAGTTCTTC
TRBV29-1	many	-	TRBJ2-3	CISTISTDTQYF	TGCATATCAACGATTAGCACAGATACGCAGTATTTT
TRBV7-2	few	-	TRBJ2-2	CASSSDRKVAGELFF	TGTGCCAGCAGCTCTGACAGGAAGGTTGCCGGGGAGCTGTTTTTT
TRBV20-1	-	-	TRBJ2-1	CSASPWGVLVDNEQFF	TGCAGTGCTAGCCCCTGGGGGGTACTAGTAGACAATGAGCAGTTCTTC
TRBV19	many	-	TRBJ2-5	CASSTGVLETQYF	TGTGCCAGTAGTACAGGGGTTTTGGAGACCCAGTACTTC
TRBV12-3/TRBV12-4	-	TRBD2	TRBJ2-3	CASSFSGGLGDTQYF	TGTGCCAGCAGTTTTAGCGGGGGTTTAGGGGATACGCAGTATTTT
TRBV19	-	TRBD2	TRBJ2-3	CASSNDMTSGGTDTQYF	TGTGCCAGTAGTAACGATATGACTAGCGGAGGCACAGATACGCAGTATTTT
TRBV7-7	few	-	TRBJ2-2	CASSSSAGYTGELFF	TGTGCCAGCAGCTCCTCGGCGGGGTACACCGGGGAGCTGTTTTTT
TRBV12-3/TRBV12-4	many	-	TRBJ2-7	CASSLHGLSYEQYF	TGTGCCAGCAGCCTGCATGGACTCTCCTACGAGCAGTACTTC
TRBV20-1	few	TRBD2	TRBJ2-3	CSALRTSGSGQYF	TGCAGTGCTCTCCGGACTAGCGGGAGCGGGCAGTATTTT
TRBV10-3	-	TRBD2	TRBJ2-1	CAIKPGLAENEQFF	TGTGCCATCAAACCGGGACTAGCTGAAAATGAGCAGTTCTTC
TRBV20-1	-	TRBD2	TRBJ2-3	CSARDFSGLASITDTQYF	TGCAGTGCTAGAGATTTCAGCGGACTAGCTTCCATCACAGATACGCAGTATTTT
TRBV19	-	-	TRBJ2-1	CASGISYNELFF	TGTGCCAGTGGGATCTCCTACAATGAGCTGTTCTTC
TRBV4-3	-	-	TRBJ1-1	CASSQPLQGGTEAFF	TGCGCCAGCAGCCAACCTTTACAGGGCGGCACTGAAGCTTTCTTT
TRBV7-2	many	-	TRBJ2-1	CASSLYPAFEQFF	TGTGCCAGCAGCTTATACCCCGCCTTTGAGCAGTTCTTC
TRBV5-4	many	TRBD2	TRBJ2-1	CASSWGLAGAYNEQFF	TGTGCCAGCAGCTGGGGCCTAGCGGGAGCCTACAATGAGCAGTTCTTC
TRBV29-1	many	-	TRBJ1-1	CSVRGLFLVDAFF	TGCAGCGTTCGGGGACTATTTTTGGTGGATGCTTTCTTT
TRBV10-3	many	-	TRBJ2-7	CAISGPSGRGEQYF	TGTGCCATCAGTGGCCCCTCGGGGAGAGGAGAGCAGTACTTC
TRBV7-2	many	TRBD2	TRBJ2-7	CASSRRAGGPYEQYF	TGTGCCAGCAGCCGGAGGGCGGGAGGGCCCTACGAGCAGTACTTC
TRBV7-2	few	-	TRBJ2-5	CASSLHRQETQYF	TGTGCCAGCAGCTTACACAGACAAGAGACCCAGTACTTC
TRBV6-1	many	-	TRBJ2-3	CASAGGVSSMIGTDTQYF	TGTGCCAGCGCGGGCGGGGTTAGTTCGATGATCGGCACAGATACGCAGTATTTT
TRBV7-8	few	TRBD2	TRBJ2-7	CASSLVATTGLAIDEQYF	TGTGCCAGCAGCTTAGTAGCCACAACGGGACTAGCTATTGACGAGCAGTACTTC
TRBV7-8	few	TRBD2	TRBJ2-7	CASSPDGVAGAKSSYEQYF	TGTGCCAGCAGCCCAGACGGAGTAGCGGGAGCAAAAAGCTCCTACGAGCAGTACTTC
TRBV15	-	-	TRBJ1-5	CATSPRGGNQPQHF	TGTGCCACCAGCCCTAGGGGAGGCAATCAGCCCCAGCATTTT